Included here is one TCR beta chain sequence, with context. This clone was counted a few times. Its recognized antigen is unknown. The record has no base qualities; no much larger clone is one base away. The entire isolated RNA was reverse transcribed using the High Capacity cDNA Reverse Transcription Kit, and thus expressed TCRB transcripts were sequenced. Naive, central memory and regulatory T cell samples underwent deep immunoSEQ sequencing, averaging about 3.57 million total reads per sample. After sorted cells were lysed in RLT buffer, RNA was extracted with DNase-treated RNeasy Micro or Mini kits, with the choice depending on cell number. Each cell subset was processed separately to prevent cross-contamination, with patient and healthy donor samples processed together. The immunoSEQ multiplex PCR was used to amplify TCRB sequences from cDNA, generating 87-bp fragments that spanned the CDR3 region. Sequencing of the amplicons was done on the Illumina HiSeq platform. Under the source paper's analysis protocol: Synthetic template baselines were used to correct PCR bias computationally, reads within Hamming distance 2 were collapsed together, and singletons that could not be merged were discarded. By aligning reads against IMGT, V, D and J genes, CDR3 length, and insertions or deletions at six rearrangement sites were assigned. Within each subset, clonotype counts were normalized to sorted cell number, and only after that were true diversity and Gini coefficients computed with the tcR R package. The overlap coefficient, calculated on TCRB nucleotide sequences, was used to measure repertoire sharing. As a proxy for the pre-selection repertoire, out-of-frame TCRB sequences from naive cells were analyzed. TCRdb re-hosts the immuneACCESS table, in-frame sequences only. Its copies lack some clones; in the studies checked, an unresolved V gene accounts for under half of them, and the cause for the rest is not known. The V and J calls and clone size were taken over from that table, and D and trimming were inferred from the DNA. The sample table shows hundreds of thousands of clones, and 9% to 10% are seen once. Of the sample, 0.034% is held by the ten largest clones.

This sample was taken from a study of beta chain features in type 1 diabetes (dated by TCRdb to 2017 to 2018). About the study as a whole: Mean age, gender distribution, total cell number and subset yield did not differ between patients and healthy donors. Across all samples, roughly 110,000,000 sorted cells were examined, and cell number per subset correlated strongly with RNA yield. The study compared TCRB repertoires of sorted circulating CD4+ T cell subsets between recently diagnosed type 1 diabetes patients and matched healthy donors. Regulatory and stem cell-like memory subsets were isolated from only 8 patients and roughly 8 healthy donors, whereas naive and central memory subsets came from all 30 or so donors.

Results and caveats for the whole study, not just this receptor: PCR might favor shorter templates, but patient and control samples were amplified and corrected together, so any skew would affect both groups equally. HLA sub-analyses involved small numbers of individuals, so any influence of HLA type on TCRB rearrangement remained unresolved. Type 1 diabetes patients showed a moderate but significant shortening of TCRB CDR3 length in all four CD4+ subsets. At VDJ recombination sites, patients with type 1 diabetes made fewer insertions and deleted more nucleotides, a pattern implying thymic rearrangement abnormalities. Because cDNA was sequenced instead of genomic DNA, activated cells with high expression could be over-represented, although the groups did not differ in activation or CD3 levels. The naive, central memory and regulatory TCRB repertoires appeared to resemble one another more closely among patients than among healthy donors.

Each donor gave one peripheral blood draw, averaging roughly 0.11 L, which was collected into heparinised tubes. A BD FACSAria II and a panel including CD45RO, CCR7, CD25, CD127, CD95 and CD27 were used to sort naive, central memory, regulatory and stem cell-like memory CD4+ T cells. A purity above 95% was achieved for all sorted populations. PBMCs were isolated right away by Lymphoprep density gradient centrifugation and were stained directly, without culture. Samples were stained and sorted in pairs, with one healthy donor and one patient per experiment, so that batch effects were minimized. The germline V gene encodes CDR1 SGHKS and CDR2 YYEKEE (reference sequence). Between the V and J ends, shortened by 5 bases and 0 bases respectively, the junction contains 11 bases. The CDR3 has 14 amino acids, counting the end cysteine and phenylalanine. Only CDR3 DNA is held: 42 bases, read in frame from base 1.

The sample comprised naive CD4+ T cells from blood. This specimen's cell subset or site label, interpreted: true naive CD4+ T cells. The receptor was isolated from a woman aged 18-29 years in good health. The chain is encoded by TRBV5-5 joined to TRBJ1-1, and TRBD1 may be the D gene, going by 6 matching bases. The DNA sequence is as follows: TGTGCCAGCAGGTACAGGGTCATGAACACTGAAGCTTTCTTT. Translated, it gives CASRYRVMNTEAFF.